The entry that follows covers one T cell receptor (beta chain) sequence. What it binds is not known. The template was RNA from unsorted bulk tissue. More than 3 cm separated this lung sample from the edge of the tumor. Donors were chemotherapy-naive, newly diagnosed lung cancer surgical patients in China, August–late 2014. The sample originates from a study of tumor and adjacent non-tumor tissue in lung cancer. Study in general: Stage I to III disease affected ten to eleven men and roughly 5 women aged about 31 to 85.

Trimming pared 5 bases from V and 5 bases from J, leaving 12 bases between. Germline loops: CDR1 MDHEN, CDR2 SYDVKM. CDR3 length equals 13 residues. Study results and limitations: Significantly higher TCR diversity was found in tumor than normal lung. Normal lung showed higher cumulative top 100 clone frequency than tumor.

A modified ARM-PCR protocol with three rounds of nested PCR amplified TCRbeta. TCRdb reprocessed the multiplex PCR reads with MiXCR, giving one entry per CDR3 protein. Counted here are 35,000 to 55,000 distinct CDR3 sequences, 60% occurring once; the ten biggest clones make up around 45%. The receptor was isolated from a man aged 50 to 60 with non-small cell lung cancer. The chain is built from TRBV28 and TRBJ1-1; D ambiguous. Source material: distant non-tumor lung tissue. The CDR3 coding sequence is TGTGCCAGCAGTCTCTCGGTGAGAACTGAAGCTTTCTTT. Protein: CASSLSVRTEAFF.